The 7 T cell receptor beta chains reported below all come from one sample, sequenced in a study of PD-L1 blockade in urothelial cancer. Clones were read by immunoSEQ multiplex PCR, and TCRdb kept only the in-frame ones, dropping some. The sample contains about 95,000 clones, around 90% of which appear only once. Time point here: pretreatment peripheral blood. Material: PBMCs, obtained around atezolizumab (anti-PD-L1) treatment. Every receptor here comes from a man aged 55 to 70 with urothelial cancer.

V usage is TRBV7-3 and J usage is TRBJ2-5, with D maybe TRBD2 (5 bases). Germline loops: CDR1 SGHTA, CDR2 FQGTGA. CDR3 size: 14 residues. Deletions cut 1 base from V and 5 bases from J, with 11 bases between. The DNA of the CDR3 is TGTGCCAGCAGCTTAAACGCGGGCGCGGAGACCCAGTACTTC. Translated: CASSLNAGAETQYF.

The chain joins TRBV5-1 to TRBJ2-3; D may be TRBD2 (5 bases). The CDR3 totals 15 residues. Per the germline V gene, CDR1 is SGHRS and CDR2 is YFSETQ. Trimming took off 0 bases at V and 1 base at J, with 9 bases between the two ends. The CDR3 region has the DNA TGCGCCAGCAGCTTGGATGGACTGGGCACAGATACGCAGTATTTT. Translation: CASSLDGLGTDTQYF.

In its sample, this clone was seen a few times. The chain is built from TRBV29-1 and TRBJ2-5; D is undetermined. The V end was cut by 6 bases, the J end by 5 bases, with 4 bases between. Looked up from germline, CDR1 is SQVTM and CDR2 is ANQGSEA. The CDR3 totals 9 residues. CDR3 nucleotide sequence: TGCAGCGTCGGGGAGACCCAGTACTTC. Translation: CSVGETQYF.

Worth noting for this clone: This CDR3 is also generated by other DNA sequences in the sample. V gene TRBV7-8 combines with J gene TRBJ2-1; 7 nucleotides align to TRBD1. Per the germline V gene, CDR1 is SGHVS and CDR2 is FQNEAQ. V was pared by 7 bases and J by 7 bases, with 13 bases of the junction left unmatched. The CDR3 spans 15 residues. The CDR3 DNA sequence: TGTGCCAGCACCCCTCTCACAGGGGCGCGGAATGAGCAGTTCTTC. Its protein is CASTPLTGARNEQFF.

The chain has TRBV2 and TRBJ2-6, with 9 bases fitting TRBD1. Germline assignment: CDR1 SNHLY and CDR2 FYNNEI. Trimming cost V 7 bases and J 2 bases; bases outside gene matches: 6. The CDR3 runs to 16 residues. The CDR3 region is CASTSGQGTGANVLTF. As DNA, the CDR3 is TGTGCCAGCACCTCGGGACAGGGCACTGGGGCCAACGTCCTGACTTTC.

The chain couples TRBV2 to TRBJ2-5; D possibly corresponds to TRBD2 (6 bases). The CDR3 covers 14 residues. Trimming pared 6 bases from V and 1 base from J, leaving 12 bases between. Germline assignment: CDR1 SNHLY and CDR2 FYNNEI. The CDR3 nucleotides are TGTGCCAGCAGCAGGGACTCCGCCCAAGAGACCCAGTACTTC. Translation gives CASSRDSAQETQYF.

V and J are TRBV6-1 and TRBJ1-1, with D hard to call. Germline values: CDR1 MNHNS, CDR2 SASEGT. The CDR3 runs 12 residues. V was pared by 7 bases and J by 0 bases, with 6 bases between. The CDR3 nucleotides read TGTGCCAGCAAGCCGTTGAACACTGAAGCTTTCTTT. This codes for CASKPLNTEAFF.